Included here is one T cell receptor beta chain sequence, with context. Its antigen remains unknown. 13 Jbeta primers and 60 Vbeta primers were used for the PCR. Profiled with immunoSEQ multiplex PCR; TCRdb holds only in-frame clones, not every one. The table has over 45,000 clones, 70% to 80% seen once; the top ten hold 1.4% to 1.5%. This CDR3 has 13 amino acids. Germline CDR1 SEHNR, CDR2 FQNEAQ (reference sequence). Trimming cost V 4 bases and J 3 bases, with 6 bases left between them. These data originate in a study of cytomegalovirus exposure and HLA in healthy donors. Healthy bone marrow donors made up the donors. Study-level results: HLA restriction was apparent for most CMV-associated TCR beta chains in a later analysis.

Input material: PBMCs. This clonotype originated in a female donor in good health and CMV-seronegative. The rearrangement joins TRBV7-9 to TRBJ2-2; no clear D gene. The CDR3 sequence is CASSSLYTGELFF. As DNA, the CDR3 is TGTGCCAGCAGCTCCTTATACACCGGGGAGCTGTTTTTT. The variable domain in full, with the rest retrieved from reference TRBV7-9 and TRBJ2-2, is DTGVSQNPRHKITKRGQNVTFRCDPISEHNRLYWYRQTLGQGPEFLTYFQNEAQLEKSRLLSDRFSAERPKGSFSTLEIQRTEQGDSAMYLCASSSLYTGELFFGEGSRLTVL.